Detailed here is one T cell receptor (beta chain). This specimen comes from a study of technical replicates of blood from a handful of donors. Deletions cut 0 bases from V and 1 base from J, with 22 bases between. Germline values: CDR1 MGHRA, CDR2 YSYEKL. The CDR3 extends over 21 amino acids. Clones were read by immunoSEQ multiplex PCR, and TCRdb kept only the in-frame ones, dropping some. The sample yields over 50,000 clones, roughly 86% seen once. V usage is TRBV4-1 and J usage is TRBJ2-6; weak D call: TRBD2 (7 bases). The material sequenced was PBMCs. The receptor was isolated from a human donor in good health. Some clones in this sample may be carry-over from other donors' samples. The CDR3 sequence is CASSQEPSLLGGGSGANVLTF. The CDR3 DNA is TGCGCCAGCAGCCAAGAGCCGTCCCTTTTGGGAGGGGGGTCTGGGGCCAACGTCCTGACTTTC.